The 8 T cell receptor beta chains below were found in one sample sequenced in a study of long-term antiretroviral therapy in people with HIV. Investigators performed immunoSEQ version v3.0 at survey level. TCRdb keeps only in-frame clones here, not all; method: immunoSEQ multiplex PCR. The sample has around 35,000 clones; about 96% are singletons. Sequencing used unsorted PBMCs, obtained approximately 6.6 years after starting antiretroviral therapy. These receptor sequences come from a young man with HIV.

The chain carries TRBV18 and TRBJ2-7; D is possibly TRBD1 (6 bases). The CDR3 consists of 13 residues. Germline lookup yields CDR1 KGHSH and CDR2 LQKENI. V gave up 4 bases and J gave up 3 bases, with 10 bases separating them. In DNA, the CDR3 is TGTGCCAGCTCACAGTCAGGGGTCTACGAGCAGTACTTC. Its protein product is CASSQSGVYEQYF.

V and J are TRBV6-1 and TRBJ2-2, with 7 bases identical to TRBD1. Germline CDR1 reads MNHNS; CDR2 reads SASEGT. The CDR3 is 15 residues long. Trimming took 6 bases from V and 2 from J; bases not matched to a gene: 6. The DNA for the CDR3 is TGTGCCAGCAGATCAGGGGGTCCTAACACCGGGGAGCTGTTTTTT. Protein sequence: CASRSGGPNTGELFF.

This clone was recorded once. The rearrangement uses TRBV6-6 and TRBJ2-7; tentatively, D is TRBD1 or TRBD2 (5 bases each). Trimming pared 2 bases from V and 4 bases from J, leaving 12 bases between. Looked up from germline, CDR1 is MNHNY and CDR2 is SVGAGI (reference sequence). The CDR3 length is 14 residues. This chain's CDR3 is CASSYLGEGYEQYF. Written as DNA, the CDR3 is TGTGCCAGCAGTTACCTGGGGGAAGGATACGAGCAGTACTTC.

The chain uses TRBV19 and TRBJ2-7, with TRBD1 identical over 11 bases. The CDR3 totals 15 residues. The junction had 8 bases not matched to a gene; V was cut back by 6 bases and J by 4 bases. Germline values: CDR1 LNHDA, CDR2 SQIVND (reference sequence). The CDR3 reads CASSRGQGGRYEQYF. The CDR3 DNA sequence: TGTGCCAGTAGCCGGGGACAGGGGGGACGTTACGAGCAGTACTTC. The complete variable domain, with remaining parts taken from reference TRBV19 and TRBJ2-7, reads DGGITQSPKYLFRKEGQNVTLSCEQNLNHDAMYWYRQDPGQGLRLIYYSQIVNDFQKGDIAEGYSVSREKKESFPLTVTSAQKNPTAFYLCASSRGQGGRYEQYFGPGTRLTVT.

The V gene is TRBV6-5, the J gene TRBJ1-5; a weak D match, TRBD1 (6 bases). Trimming left V 6 bases short and J 6 bases short, with 12 bases between. The CDR3 length is 13 residues. Germline-derived CDR1 and CDR2 are MNHEY and SVGAGI. CDR3 in amino acids: CASSRGQGQPQHF. Here the CDR3 DNA reads TGTGCCAGCAGCCGGGGGCAGGGTCAGCCCCAGCATTTT.

In this sample, this clone turned up once. The rearrangement links TRBV11-2 to TRBJ1-5; D is uncertain. Germline V gene data show CDR1 as SGHAT and CDR2 as FQNNGV. CDR3 size: 15 residues. V shed 3 bases and J shed 2 bases, with 11 bases lying between them. DNA for the CDR3: TGTGCCAGCAGCTTTGGGGTATCGGGCAATCAGCCCCAGCATTTT. It encodes CASSFGVSGNQPQHF.

This clone was picked up one time. The rearrangement links TRBV9 to TRBJ1-3; D perhaps matches TRBD1 (5 bases). The germline gives CDR1 SGDLS, CDR2 YYNGEE. The V gene lost 0 bases and the J gene lost 4 bases, with 11 bases spanning the gap. This CDR3 has 15 residues. The CDR3 region is CASSVGVGTGNTIYF. Written as DNA, the CDR3 is TGTGCCAGCAGCGTAGGTGTTGGGACCGGAAACACCATATATTTT.

This chain connects TRBV15 to TRBJ2-3; 9 nucleotides line up with TRBD1. V was pared by 0 bases and J by 4 bases, with 5 bases of the junction left unmatched. Per germline, CDR1 LNHNV and CDR2 YYDKDF (reference sequence). This CDR3 comprises 16 residues. The CDR3 loop is CATSRDSGDRADTQYF. The CDR3 DNA sequence: TGTGCCACCAGCAGAGATTCGGGGGACAGGGCAGATACGCAGTATTTT.